The 30 T cell receptor beta chains reported below all come from one sample, sequenced in a study of PD-1 blockade in classical Hodgkin lymphoma. Data came from immunoSEQ multiplex PCR; TCRdb stores just in-frame clones and leaves some out. The sample has roughly 68,000 clones, 93% seen once. The time point: newly diagnosed, previously untreated cHL patient sample. The sample consisted of peripheral blood mononuclear cells (PBMCs). The receptors here all came from a human donor with classical Hodgkin lymphoma.

The CDR3 sequence is CASSLTAQGANYGYTF. The CDR3 DNA reads as TGCGCCAGCAGCCTAACCGCCCAGGGGGCTAACTATGGCTACACCTTC. The chain is built from TRBV5-1 and TRBJ1-2; 7 bases line up with TRBD1. The CDR3 sequence is 16 residues long. Germline values: CDR1 SGHRS, CDR2 YFSETQ. J lost 0 bases, V lost 4 bases, and 9 bases had no gene match. The variable domain in full, with the rest retrieved from reference TRBV5-1 and TRBJ1-2, is KAGVTQTPRYLIKTRGQQVTLSCSPISGHRSVSWYQQTPGQGLQFLFEYFSETQRNKGNFPGRFSGRQFSNSRSEMNVSTLELGDSALYLCASSLTAQGANYGYTFGSGTRLTVV.

The V and J genes are TRBV7-2 and TRBJ2-7; D possibly corresponds to TRBD2 (5 bases). The CDR3 runs to 12 residues. The V and J ends lost 1 base and 7 bases respectively, with 8 bases between them. The germline V gene has CDR1 SGHTA and CDR2 FQGNSA. CDR3 nucleotides: TGTGCCAGCAGCTTAGTTCCGGGGGAGCAGTACTTC. This gives the protein CASSLVPGEQYF.

The gene calls are TRBV19 and TRBJ2-5, with D hard to call. The CDR3 totals 13 residues. V lost 3 bases and J lost 2, with 7 bases in between. Germline-derived CDR1 and CDR2 are LNHDA and SQIVND (reference sequence). The DNA for the CDR3 is TGTGCCAGTAGTATTACCAGGCAAGAGACCCAGTACTTC. Amino acids: CASSITRQETQYF.

This clone was seen once. CDR3 sequence (DNA): TGTGCCAGCAGTTATCAGGGACAGGGGGCCCATGGCTACACCTTC. Its translation is CASSYQGQGAHGYTF. The V call is TRBV6-5, the J call TRBJ1-2; TRBD1 agrees at 12 bases. With 3 bases clipped from V and 6 bases from J, the junction kept 5 bases outside the gene matches. The CDR3 sequence is 15 residues long. CDR1 MNHEY and CDR2 SVGAGI come from the germline V gene.

This clone occurred once. The genes are TRBV11-2 and TRBJ2-2, with D maybe TRBD1 (5 bases). The CDR3 loop spans 14 amino acids. CDR1 and CDR2 from the germline V gene are SGHAT and FQNNGV. The ends were cut back, 11 bases at V and 1 base at J, with 14 bases in the middle. The CDR3 loop reads CAGKGLGNTGELFF. In DNA, the CDR3 is TGTGCCGGGAAGGGGTTAGGGAACACCGGGGAGCTGTTTTTT.

V usage is TRBV11-3 and J usage is TRBJ2-7, with TRBD1 matching over 7 bases. Losses at the gene ends were 0 bases for V and 6 bases for J; bases not matched to a gene: 5. The CDR3 contains 14 residues. In germline, CDR1 is SGHNT, CDR2 YENEEA. CDR3 bases: TGTGCCAGCAGCTTAGAAGGCGACAGGGCCGAGCAGTACTTC. It is translated as CASSLEGDRAEQYF.

The chain recombines TRBV6-1 with TRBJ1-2, with TRBD1 matching over 7 bases. Germline loops: CDR1 MNHNS, CDR2 SASEGT. This CDR3 is built from 14 residues. The trim removed 6 bases at V and 2 bases at J, leaving 6 bases unmatched. CDR3 loop: CASSRDRGNYGYTF. CDR3 DNA sequence: TGTGCCAGCAGCCGGGACAGAGGGAACTATGGCTACACCTTC.

The chain couples TRBV6-5 to TRBJ1-6; 7 bases align to TRBD1. The CDR3 consists of 14 residues. Germline V lookup: CDR1 MNHEY, CDR2 SVGAGI. The junction had 10 bases not matched to a gene; V was cut back by 7 bases and J by 10 bases. The CDR3 loop reads CASNLRGHGSPLHF. In nucleotides, the CDR3 is TGTGCCAGCAATCTAAGGGGGCACGGATCACCCCTCCACTTT.

The chain uses TRBV9 and TRBJ2-5, with TRBD2 matching 7 bases. CDR1 is SGDLS and CDR2 is YYNGEE in the germline V gene. This CDR3 contains 15 residues. Trimming removed 0 bases from V and 3 bases from J; junction bases left unmatched: 5. The CDR3 DNA follows: TGTGCCAGCAGCGTAGCCGGGGGACTAAAAGAGACCCAGTACTTC. Amino acid sequence: CASSVAGGLKETQYF.

This clone was found once. V is TRBV5-1 and J is TRBJ1-1, with TRBD1 as a possible D gene (5 bases). The germline gives CDR1 SGHRS, CDR2 YFSETQ. The CDR3 totals 15 residues. Trimming removed 4 bases from V and 0 bases from J, with 13 bases in between. CDR3 coding DNA: TGCGCCAGCAGCCCACCGCGGGGGGTGAACACTGAAGCTTTCTTT. Its protein product is CASSPPRGVNTEAFF.

V is TRBV5-6 and J is TRBJ2-2; tentatively, D is TRBD1 or TRBD2 (5 bases each). This CDR3 is built from 15 residues. Germline values: CDR1 SGHDT, CDR2 YYEEEE. Between the trimmed V and J ends, which lost 6 bases and 4 bases, there was a span of 16 bases. CDR3 loop: CASTLPGTPTGELFF. CDR3 DNA sequence: TGTGCCAGCACCCTACCTGGGACCCCCACCGGGGAGCTGTTTTTT.

This sequence joins TRBV7-2 and TRBJ2-3, with D maybe TRBD2 (5 bases). The V gene's germline CDR1 is SGHTA and CDR2 FQGNSA. V was trimmed by 5 bases and J by 0 bases, leaving 15 bases between them. The CDR3 runs to 16 residues. The CDR3 here is CASSPGVWDSTDTQYF. CDR3 nucleotides: TGTGCCAGCAGCCCCGGGGTCTGGGATAGCACAGATACGCAGTATTTT.

The gene calls are TRBV11-3 and TRBJ2-5; a weak D match, TRBD2 (6 bases). The germline CDR1 and CDR2 sequences are SGHNT and YENEEA. Trimming took off 4 bases at V and 1 base at J, with 10 bases between the two ends. CDR3 size: 14 residues. CDR3 coding DNA: TGTGCCAGCAGCTACCGGGGAGGCCAAGAGACCCAGTACTTC. Protein: CASSYRGGQETQYF.

In regard to this clone: One end of the junction does not line up with germline, which may come from a read error. This chain connects TRBV7-6 to TRBJ1-1, with D unresolved. The V gene's germline CDR1 is SGHVS and CDR2 FNYEAQ. The CDR3 length is 13 residues. The CDR3, as DNA: TGTGCCAGCCGCTTGGGAGGGTCCACTGAAGCTTTCTTT. Its protein product is CASRLGGSTEAFF.

The J gene is TRBJ1-1, the V gene TRBV4-3; D is unresolved. Trimming pared 2 bases from V and 0 bases from J, leaving 13 bases between. Germline lookup yields CDR1 LGHNA and CDR2 YSLEER. The CDR3 has 16 residues. The CDR3 sequence is CASSQRSEGMNTEAFF. As DNA, the CDR3 is TGCGCCAGCAGCCAAAGGTCAGAGGGTATGAACACTGAAGCTTTCTTT.

This clone has just one count. This may arise from a read error, as a much more abundant clone is one base away. The chain links TRBV6-6 to TRBJ2-7; TRBD1 matches at 7 bases. This CDR3 is 13 amino acids long. Germline CDR1 MNHNY, CDR2 SVGAGI (reference sequence). With 6 bases clipped from V and 1 base from J, the junction kept 3 bases outside the gene matches. The CDR3 DNA reads as TGTGCCAGCAGCGCGGACAGGTCCTACGAGCAGTACTTC. Its protein product is CASSADRSYEQYF.

The chain joins TRBV19 to TRBJ1-5; D possibly corresponds to TRBD1 (6 bases). Germline V gives CDR1 LNHDA, CDR2 SQIVND (reference sequence). The CDR3 sequence is 18 residues long. Trimming removed 7 bases at V and 0 bases at J, with 22 bases between. CDR3 DNA: TGTGCCAGTAAGGTAGCTACAGGGCCTAAGTATAGCAATCAGCCCCAGCATTTT. Protein product: CASKVATGPKYSNQPQHF. Full variable domain (remainder filled in from reference TRBV19 and TRBJ1-5): DGGITQSPKYLFRKEGQNVTLSCEQNLNHDAMYWYRQDPGQGLRLIYYSQIVNDFQKGDIAEGYSVSREKKESFPLTVTSAQKNPTAFYLCASKVATGPKYSNQPQHFGDGTRLSIL.

The V gene is TRBV7-9, the J gene TRBJ2-3, with TRBD1 as a possible D gene (5 bases). The CDR3 length is 15 residues. From germline, CDR1 is SEHNR and CDR2 FQNEAQ (reference sequence). The ends were cut back, 3 bases at V and 2 bases at J, with 12 bases in the middle. DNA of the CDR3: TGTGCCAGCAGCTTTTATAGGGGAACCACAGATACGCAGTATTTT. This sequence encodes CASSFYRGTTDTQYF.

The V gene is TRBV28, the J gene TRBJ2-1; D is undetermined. Germline CDR1 reads MDHEN; CDR2 reads SYDVKM. Trimming stripped 7 bases from V and 2 bases from J, with 12 bases between. CDR3 size: 14 residues. The CDR3 protein is CASKRTSPYNEQFF. CDR3 DNA sequence: TGTGCCAGCAAACGCACTTCGCCCTACAATGAGCAGTTCTTC.

This chain's CDR3 is CASSDRDRGNEKLFF. The CDR3 DNA reads TGTGCCAGCAGTGACCGGGACAGAGGAAATGAAAAACTGTTTTTT. The chain combines TRBV6-4 with TRBJ1-4; 7 bases match TRBD1. V gave up 2 bases and J gave up 5 bases; unmatched junction bases: 5. CDR3 size: 15 residues. Germline V gene lookup returns CDR1 MRHNA and CDR2 SNTAGT.

The gene calls are TRBV27 and TRBJ2-1, with 10 nucleotides matching TRBD2. The CDR3 is made up of 14 amino acids. Germline CDR1 reads MNHEY; CDR2 reads SMNVEV (reference sequence). The V gene end was trimmed by 5 bases and the J gene end by 3 bases; junction bases not matched to a gene: 1. The CDR3 nucleotides read TGTGCCAGCAGTCTAGCGGGGGTCTACAATGAGCAGTTCTTC. Its translation: CASSLAGVYNEQFF.

This rearrangement joins TRBV2 to TRBJ2-7; tentative D call: TRBD2 (5 bases). CDR1 and CDR2 from the germline V gene are SNHLY and FYNNEI. Trimming shortened V by 8 bases and J by 5 bases, and 13 bases separated the two germline ends. The CDR3 runs 12 residues. CDR3 nucleotide sequence: TGTGCCAGCGGGCTAGCCCGCGACGAGCAGTACTTC. Translated, it gives CASGLARDEQYF.

The chain is built from TRBV4-1 and TRBJ2-5; unclear D gene. Germline V gene lookup returns CDR1 MGHRA and CDR2 YSYEKL. V was trimmed by 2 bases and J by 4 bases, leaving 8 bases between them. This CDR3 is 13 amino acids long. The CDR3 loop is CASSQSPGETQYF. CDR3 DNA: TGCGCCAGCAGCCAATCCCCCGGAGAGACCCAGTACTTC.

The chain couples TRBV29-1 to TRBJ1-2; D is uncertain. V lost 4 bases and J lost 3, with 9 bases in between. The CDR3 is made up of 12 amino acids. Germline V CDR1 and CDR2: SQVTM, ANQGSEA. The CDR3 reads CSVAVTDYGYTF. CDR3 sequence (DNA): TGCAGCGTTGCCGTCACGGACTATGGCTACACCTTC.

The chain has TRBV2 and TRBJ2-5, with 8 nucleotides matching TRBD2. The CDR3 is made up of 13 amino acids. Germline CDR1 reads SNHLY; CDR2 reads FYNNEI. V dropped 4 bases and J dropped 3; count of bases not matched to a gene: 1. For the CDR3, the DNA is TGTGCCAGCAGTGGCGGGAGGAAAGAGACCCAGTACTTC. Protein: CASSGGRKETQYF. The variable domain in full, with the rest retrieved from reference TRBV2 and TRBJ2-5, is EPEVTQTPSHQVTQMGQEVILRCVPISNHLYFYWYRQILGQKVEFLVSFYNNEISEKSEIFDDQFSVERPDGSNFTLKIRSTKLEDSAMYFCASSGGRKETQYFGPGTRLLVL.

V is TRBV7-9 and J is TRBJ1-1; 11 nucleotides agree with TRBD1. Trimming removed 5 bases from V and 3 bases from J; junction bases left unmatched: 5. The CDR3 runs 15 residues. CDR1 SEHNR and CDR2 FQNEAQ come from the germline V gene (reference sequence). The CDR3: CASSPGTGGYTEAFF. CDR3 coding DNA: TGTGCCAGCAGCCCGGGGACAGGGGGGTACACTGAAGCTTTCTTT.

V gene TRBV7-2 combines with J gene TRBJ2-2; D is perhaps TRBD2 (5 bases). The CDR3 consists of 15 residues. Trimming pared 1 base from V and 4 bases from J, leaving 10 bases between. Germline values: CDR1 SGHTA, CDR2 FQGNSA. CDR3 sequence (DNA): TGTGCCAGCAGCTTAGTGGGAGCTGTCACCGGGGAGCTGTTTTTT. Translated: CASSLVGAVTGELFF. Combining the CDR3 with reference TRBV7-2 and TRBJ2-2 gives the whole variable domain GAGVSQSPSNKVTEKGKDVELRCDPISGHTALYWYRQSLGQGLEFLIYFQGNSAPDKSGLPSDRFSAERTGGSVSTLTIQRTQQEDSAVYLCASSLVGAVTGELFFGEGSRLTVL.

The chain is built from TRBV18 and TRBJ1-4, with TRBD1 as a possible D gene (5 bases). Germline loops: CDR1 KGHSH, CDR2 LQKENI. Deletions cut 3 bases from V and 8 bases from J, with 13 bases between. There are 14 residues in the CDR3. The DNA of the CDR3 is TGTGCCAGCTCACCTGGTACAGGTTCAGAAAAACTGTTTTTT. Encoded protein: CASSPGTGSEKLFF.

The CDR3 spells CASSGGANNEQFF. As DNA, the CDR3 is TGTGCCAGCAGCGGGGGGGCCAATAATGAGCAGTTCTTC. The chain links TRBV11-2 to TRBJ2-1, with TRBD2 as a possible D gene (7 bases). This CDR3 comprises 13 residues. Germline lookup yields CDR1 SGHAT and CDR2 FQNNGV. The V and J ends lost 5 bases and 7 bases respectively, with 12 bases between them.

The chain employs TRBV7-2 and TRBJ1-5; tentatively, D is TRBD1 (6 bases). Deletions cut 5 bases from V and 1 base from J, with 12 bases between. The CDR3 is made up of 15 amino acids. Germline lookup yields CDR1 SGHTA and CDR2 FQGNSA. As DNA, the CDR3 is TGTGCCAGCAGCCCAAGGGGGGTAAGCAATCAGCCCCAGCATTTT. Amino acids: CASSPRGVSNQPQHF.